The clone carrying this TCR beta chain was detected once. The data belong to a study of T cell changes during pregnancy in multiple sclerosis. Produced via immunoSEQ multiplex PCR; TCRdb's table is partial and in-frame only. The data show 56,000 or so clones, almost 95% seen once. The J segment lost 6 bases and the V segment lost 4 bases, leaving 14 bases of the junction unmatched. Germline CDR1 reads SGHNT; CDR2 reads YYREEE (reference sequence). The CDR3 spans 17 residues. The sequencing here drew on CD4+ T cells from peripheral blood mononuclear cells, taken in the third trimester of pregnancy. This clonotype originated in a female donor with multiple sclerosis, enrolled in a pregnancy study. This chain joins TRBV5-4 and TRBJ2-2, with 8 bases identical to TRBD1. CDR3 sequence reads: CASSEDRGFLIAGELFF. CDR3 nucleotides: TGTGCCAGCAGCGAAGACAGGGGCTTTTTGATCGCCGGGGAGCTGTTTTTT.